This TCR beta chain was profiled in a study of CD8 T cells in ankylosing spondylitis (dated by TCRdb to about 2017). For context, the study as a whole: T cell receptor beta repertoires were profiled in healthy donors and ankylosing spondylitis patients so that disease-linked TCR variants could be found. The full study cohort was made up of about two dozen ankylosing spondylitis patients and 108 healthy donors. Peripheral blood samples were taken, and synovial fluid was additionally collected from ankylosing spondylitis patients.

This clonotype came up many times. This clone's antigen is unknown. Within one base of it there is no much larger clone, and no base qualities were kept. The instrument was an Illumina HiSeq 2500. TCR beta libraries were prepared by quantitative 5'-RACE with molecular barcodes. In the paper's pipeline: Disease-linked TCR variants were identified with a new computational method built on a probabilistic model of VDJ rearrangement. TCRdb cleaned the public reads at Q25 with fastp, built clones with MiXCR and kept in-frame beta chains. Here each entry gathers all rows of one CDR3 protein and keeps the most common genes and DNA. The V and J calls, along with clone size, are taken from TCRdb and not from the paper's own processing. The sample table lists 500,000 to 650,000 distinct CDR3 sequences, about 5.7% of them with a count of one. Under 4.5% of the sample is in the top ten clones. On the study overall, not on this receptor specifically: A TCR beta motif made up of several highly homologous amino acid variants appeared to be characteristic of blood from ankylosing spondylitis patients. The disease-linked clones had a CD8+ phenotype and were found at relatively low frequencies in peripheral blood. Some motif variants were previously reported in synovial fluid and blood of reactive arthritis patients, suggesting common disease-initiation mechanisms. Significant enrichment of the disease-linked clones was reported in matched synovial fluid samples from ankylosing spondylitis patients.

Looking up the germline V gene (reference sequence) yields CDR1 DFQATT and CDR2 SNEGSKA. Cut back by 3 bases and 8 bases, the V and J ends lie 7 bases apart. From the cysteine up to the phenylalanine, the CDR3 has a length of 10 residues. The retained sequence is limited to the CDR3, 30 bases, with the frame set at the first base. The receptor's source is a male donor with ankylosing spondylitis. The chain is made from TRBV20-1 and TRBJ1-2; no D gene call is confident. Sequenced sample: blood, either unsorted or a sorted T cell fraction (not recorded which). The CDR3 region: CSARVRGYTF. Here is the DNA: TGCAGTGCTAGGGTTCGGGGCTACACCTTC.